This TCR beta chain is drawn from a study of blood T cells in healthy people across ages. This CDR3 contains 12 residues. CDR1 is SQVTM, CDR2 ANQGSEA, per germline. The V and J ends lost 6 bases and 11 bases respectively, with 19 bases between them. Combining a sample-barcoded 5' primer with a J-beta primer mix, a second PCR ran for roughly 6 to 11 cycles. Tags on each cDNA molecule came from a template-switch adaptor with 12 random nucleotides. TCRdb passed the 5' RACE reads through MiXCR, listing each CDR3 protein once. This sample has 700,000 to 850,000 distinct CDR3 sequences, with about 36% found just once.

The sequence derives from a young man in good health. Sequencing was performed on blood. The chain uses TRBV29-1 and TRBJ2-5, with D maybe TRBD2 (6 bases). CDR3 in amino acids: CSVQPDTREQYF. CDR3 nucleotide sequence: TGCAGCGTACAACCCGATACTCGGGAGCAGTACTTC.